The TCR beta chain under discussion was sequenced for a study of metastatic and nonmetastatic thyroid tumors (dated by TCRdb to 2019 to 2021). In terms of the full investigation: Repertoires were compared across peripheral blood and tumor or nodule tissue samples from malignant and benign thyroid patients.

Per the germline V gene (reference sequence), SGHNT is the CDR1 and YYREEE is the CDR2. The CDR3 starts with the cysteine, ends with the phenylalanine, and has 15 residues. Left in the record is the CDR3 DNA by itself, 45 bases read in frame from the first base. Here V drops 0 bases and J drops 4 bases, and the junction holds 4 bases not matched to any gene. None of the patients had been given any treatment before thyroid surgery. Using T-cell receptor beta sequencing, the researchers looked back retrospectively at clinical samples from patients, gathered between about 2011 and 2019. Many counts were recorded for this clone. Its binding antigen is unknown. No clone much larger than this one lies a single base away; base qualities are absent. What the research found in general, with its limitations: In both blood and tumor samples, TCR beta diversity was reported to be significantly higher in malignant tumors than in benign nodules.

Library preparation used PCR. Sequencing relied on an Illumina HiSeq 4000. The TCR beta-chain CDR3 region of each patient was profiled by high-throughput sequencing. For the original study's pipeline: Drawing on CDR3 differences between clinicopathological groups, the researchers built a classifier meant to tell apart patients with distant-metastatic papillary thyroid cancer. The Shannon index was used to measure repertoire diversity, and the Morisita-Horn index was used to measure how similar tumor and blood repertoires were. The public reads were reprocessed in TCRdb via fastp at Q25 and MiXCR, keeping in-frame beta chains. None of the V and J calls come from the authors' own analysis; TCRdb made them. The sample table records approximately 17,000 clones; 16% of these occur just once. The top ten clonotypes cover under 20% of the sample.

The TCR comes from a male donor with papillary thyroid cancer or a benign thyroid nodule (not recorded which). Some clones in this sample may be carry-over from other donors' samples. The source material was blood. The rearranged segments are TRBV5-4 and TRBJ2-4; 7 junctional bases match TRBD2. The DNA is TGTGCCAGCAGCTTGGGGGAGGGATTAAAAAACATTCAGTACTTC. It translates as CASSLGEGLKNIQYF.